The clone carrying this T cell receptor beta chain was observed many times. The CDR3 regions of TCR beta were amplified from RNA transcripts. First-round RT-PCR with HTBI primers amplified the TCR CDR3 region. TCRdb re-called the multiplex PCR reads with MiXCR, one entry per CDR3 protein. The data contain over 150,000 distinct CDR3 sequences, around 17% of them singletons. The sample comes from a study of T cells in Graves' hyperthyroidism and ophthalmopathy. Exclusion criteria comprised uncontrolled infection, other autoimmune disease, pregnancy or lactation. Germline V gene sequence: CDR1 LGHNT, CDR2 FRNRAP. The CDR3 consists of 13 residues. Between the trimmed V and J ends, which lost 8 bases and 3 bases, there was a span of 11 bases.

The sequence came from a woman aged 50 to 60 with Graves' hyperthyroidism. The sequenced material came from blood. The chain links TRBV12-5 to TRBJ2-1; D may match TRBD1 or TRBD2 (5 bases each). The CDR3 coding sequence is TGTGCTAGTACGGGGACCAACTACAATGAGCAGTTCTTC. Translating it yields CASTGTNYNEQFF.